This TCR beta chain was profiled in a study of beta chain features in type 1 diabetes (dated by TCRdb to between 2018 and 2020). Notes on the research overall: No differences in mean age, gender distribution, total cell number or subset yield were found between patients and healthy donors. A total of 107,917,701 sorted cells were examined across all samples, and the number of cells per subset was strongly correlated with RNA yield. The study compared the TCRB repertoires of sorted circulating CD4+ T cell subsets in recently diagnosed type 1 diabetes patients with those in matched healthy donors. Regulatory and stem cell-like memory subsets were obtained from only 8 patients and roughly 8 healthy donors, while naive and central memory subsets were obtained from all 28 donors. Paper-wide results and their limitations: A moderate but significant shortening of TCRB CDR3 length was observed in type 1 diabetes patients in all four CD4+ subsets. Because cDNA was sequenced instead of genomic DNA, activated cells with high expression could be over-represented, although the groups did not differ in activation or CD3 levels. PCR may preferentially amplify shorter templates, but because patient and control samples were amplified and corrected together, any resulting skew would affect both groups equally. Because small numbers of individuals were included in the HLA sub-analyses, any influence of HLA type on TCRB rearrangement was left unresolved. Fewer insertions and more nucleotide deletions at VDJ recombination sites were observed in patients with type 1 diabetes, implying thymic rearrangement abnormalities. Naive, central memory and regulatory TCRB repertoires appeared to be more similar among patients than among healthy donors.

This clone was counted between two and nine times. Its antigen is unknown. No base-level quality is on record; no much larger clone is a single base apart. The High Capacity cDNA Reverse Transcription Kit was used to reverse transcribe all of the isolated RNA, meaning that expressed TCRB transcripts were what got sequenced. Naive, central memory and regulatory T cell samples underwent deep immunoSEQ sequencing, averaging roughly 3.5 million total reads per sample. Sorted cells were lysed in RLT buffer and RNA was extracted with DNase-treated RNeasy Micro or Mini kits, depending on cell number. Each cell subset was processed on its own to prevent cross-contamination, while patient and healthy donor samples were processed together. The immunoSEQ multiplex PCR was used to amplify TCRB sequences from cDNA, generating 87-bp fragments that spanned the CDR3 region. Sequencing of the amplicons was done on the Illumina HiSeq platform. The authors' pipeline ran thus. PCR bias was computationally corrected using synthetic template baselines, reads within Hamming distance 2 were collapsed, and singletons that could not be merged were discarded. Reads were aligned against IMGT to assign V, D and J genes, CDR3 length and insertions or deletions at six rearrangement sites. Within each subset, clonotype counts were normalized to sorted cell number, and only after that were true diversity and Gini coefficients computed with the tcR R package. Repertoire sharing was quantified using the overlap coefficient calculated on TCRB nucleotide sequences. Out-of-frame TCRB sequences from naive cells were analyzed to stand in for the pre-selection repertoire. Drawn from immuneACCESS, this table holds only the in-frame rearrangements with V and J called that TCRdb kept. Clones are partly lost; checked studies trace under half to an unresolved V gene and leave the rest unexplained. V, J and clone size are those of that table, while D and trimming were read from the DNA. The sample yields roughly 500,000 clones; approximately 28% were counted once. The top ten hold about 0.065% of the sample.

Each donor gave one peripheral blood draw, approximately 100 mL on average, collected into heparinised tubes. A BD FACSAria II and a panel including CD45RO, CCR7, CD25, CD127, CD95 and CD27 were used to sort naive, central memory, regulatory and stem cell-like memory CD4+ T cells. Every sorted population had a purity above 95%. PBMCs were isolated immediately by Lymphoprep density gradient centrifugation and stained directly without culture. So that batch effects would be minimized, each experiment stained and sorted samples in pairs, pairing one healthy donor with one patient. Including cysteine and phenylalanine, the CDR3 has 14 amino acids. This entry keeps only the CDR3 DNA: 42 bases, framed from base 1. At the junction V is shortened by 4 bases and J by 5 bases; bases outside the gene matches: 3. The germline V gene specifies SGHRS as CDR1 and YFSETQ as CDR2.

Material for sequencing was naive CD4+ T cells from blood. Per the publication, the cell subset or site label means: true naive CD4+ T cells. The rearranged segments are TRBV5-1 and TRBJ2-7, with 13 bases matching TRBD2. This clonotype was sampled from a man between 18 and 35 years old in good health. The sequenced DNA: TGCGCCAGCAGCCGCACTAGCGGGAGGGACGAGCAGTACTTC. This translates into CASSRTSGRDEQYF.